Listed below are T cell receptor beta chains from one sample, sequenced in a study of radiotherapy plus CTLA-4 blockade in lung cancer. The protocol was immunoSEQ multiplex PCR, while the TCRdb copy is restricted to in-frame clones and leaves out a portion. The sample shows about 45,000 clones, roughly 60% of them seen only once. Sequencing was performed on peripheral blood, taken from a patient treated with radiotherapy plus ipilimumab. The source is a human donor with non-small cell lung cancer who had a partial response to radiotherapy plus ipilimumab. The CDR3 runs from the conserved cysteine through the conserved F or W. Each record gives: V gene, clone size, J gene, CDR3 protein. Clone size appears in some rows only: once, few, many, or a class for an expanded clone.

v_call: TRBV2; clone_size: .; j_call: TRBJ2-1; cdr3_aa: CASKTGLAGGGNEQFF
v_call: TRBV15; clone_size: .; j_call: TRBJ1-1; cdr3_aa: CATSVGVWTEAFF
v_call: TRBV9; clone_size: .; j_call: TRBJ2-3; cdr3_aa: CASSAYPAGTSSTDTQYF
v_call: TRBV10-3; clone_size: few; j_call: TRBJ2-7; cdr3_aa: CAISASEDEQYF
v_call: TRBV6-1; clone_size: many; j_call: TRBJ1-4; cdr3_aa: CASSVSDNEKLFF
v_call: TRBV7-2; clone_size: .; j_call: TRBJ2-1; cdr3_aa: CASSPGVSSYNEQFF
v_call: TRBV6-6; clone_size: .; j_call: TRBJ1-2; cdr3_aa: CASSYSTRGYGYTF
v_call: TRBV4-2; clone_size: .; j_call: TRBJ2-5; cdr3_aa: CASSQEGGQETQYF
v_call: TRBV29-1; clone_size: few; j_call: TRBJ2-7; cdr3_aa: CSAGRLGDEQYF
v_call: TRBV6-5; clone_size: .; j_call: TRBJ1-3; cdr3_aa: CASSMESGNTIYF
v_call: TRBV12-5; clone_size: .; j_call: TRBJ1-5; cdr3_aa: CASGFLPGQGNQPQHF
v_call: TRBV18; clone_size: .; j_call: TRBJ2-2; cdr3_aa: CASPPYRDRGTGELFF
v_call: TRBV19; clone_size: .; j_call: TRBJ2-5; cdr3_aa: CASSGHSGRDRFGETQYF
v_call: TRBV7-3; clone_size: .; j_call: TRBJ2-3; cdr3_aa: CASSLTSGALTDTQYF
v_call: TRBV2; clone_size: .; j_call: TRBJ2-1; cdr3_aa: CASSAQGYHNEQFF
v_call: TRBV5-1; clone_size: .; j_call: TRBJ1-1; cdr3_aa: CASSMGTANTEAFF
v_call: TRBV5-4; clone_size: .; j_call: TRBJ2-3; cdr3_aa: CASSRSGGATDTQYF
v_call: TRBV7-2; clone_size: few; j_call: TRBJ2-1; cdr3_aa: CASSQKRGGTGLPEQFF
v_call: TRBV6-6; clone_size: .; j_call: TRBJ1-3; cdr3_aa: CASSLGTGNTIYF
v_call: TRBV7-9; clone_size: .; j_call: TRBJ2-5; cdr3_aa: CASSEGRASGGDQETQYF
v_call: TRBV11-2; clone_size: .; j_call: TRBJ2-1; cdr3_aa: CASLSGDEQFF
v_call: TRBV9; clone_size: .; j_call: TRBJ1-1; cdr3_aa: CASSAEPSGTEAFF
v_call: TRBV15; clone_size: .; j_call: TRBJ2-3; cdr3_aa: CATSRGTSGGTNTQYF
v_call: TRBV29-1; clone_size: .; j_call: TRBJ2-3; cdr3_aa: CSVPRGLAGATQYF
v_call: TRBV6-1; clone_size: medium-sized; j_call: TRBJ1-5; cdr3_aa: CASSELGLDSPQHF
v_call: TRBV11-3; clone_size: .; j_call: TRBJ2-4; cdr3_aa: CASSLGTGGIAKNIQYF
v_call: TRBV5-1; clone_size: few; j_call: TRBJ1-2; cdr3_aa: CASSTNQGVGYTF
v_call: TRBV18; clone_size: .; j_call: TRBJ2-5; cdr3_aa: CASSPSGDRETQYF
v_call: TRBV27; clone_size: .; j_call: TRBJ1-1; cdr3_aa: CASSFPGNTEAFF
v_call: TRBV7-2; clone_size: .; j_call: TRBJ2-3; cdr3_aa: CASSLALAADTQYF
v_call: TRBV10-3; clone_size: few; j_call: TRBJ1-1; cdr3_aa: CAINQGAYEAFF
v_call: TRBV11-2; clone_size: .; j_call: TRBJ1-4; cdr3_aa: CASSRGTGGEKLFF
v_call: TRBV15; clone_size: .; j_call: TRBJ1-4; cdr3_aa: CATSAGWDQLNEKLFF
v_call: TRBV5-5; clone_size: .; j_call: TRBJ2-5; cdr3_aa: CASSLRDRQETQYF
v_call: TRBV5-1; clone_size: .; j_call: TRBJ2-2; cdr3_aa: CASSFAQGAATGELFF
v_call: TRBV7-3; clone_size: .; j_call: TRBJ2-1; cdr3_aa: CASSQDSGGGNEQFF
v_call: TRBV5-1; clone_size: few; j_call: TRBJ2-3; cdr3_aa: CASKTLLAGGVTDTQYF
v_call: TRBV15; clone_size: .; j_call: TRBJ2-6; cdr3_aa: CATSRPVSGANVLTF
v_call: TRBV6-6; clone_size: .; j_call: TRBJ1-4; cdr3_aa: CASRGTTEKLFF
v_call: TRBV5-1; clone_size: .; j_call: TRBJ1-2; cdr3_aa: CASSLADSNYGYTF
v_call: TRBV19; clone_size: few; j_call: TRBJ1-1; cdr3_aa: CASSFPGQGDLEAFF
v_call: TRBV7-6; clone_size: .; j_call: TRBJ1-6; cdr3_aa: CASSLASGLGNSPLHF
v_call: TRBV27; clone_size: .; j_call: TRBJ2-1; cdr3_aa: CAHGRGAYNEQFF
v_call: TRBV7-6; clone_size: .; j_call: TRBJ2-7; cdr3_aa: CASSLYPGAEQYF